This is a list of T cell receptor beta chains from one sample in a study of blood T cell repertoires in COVID-19. TCRdb's table, derived via immunoSEQ multiplex PCR, lists solely in-frame clones and lacks some. This repertoire shows about 270,000 clones, around nine tenths found once; its top ten account for roughly 9.8%. Sequences were obtained from peripheral blood. All receptors come from a man aged 40-49 years who had recovered from COVID-19. Both conserved end residues are part of each CDR3. A D gene is named only where the DNA matches it firmly. Rows may omit the clone size; those that give it use once, few, many or a size class.

d_call: TRBD2
v_call: TRBV10-3
clone_size: -
cdr3_length: 13
j_call: TRBJ2-1
cdr3_nt: TGTGCCATCATGGGAGGGCCGAGAAATGAGCAGTTCTTC
cdr3_aa: CAIMGGPRNEQFF

d_call: -
v_call: TRBV29-1
clone_size: -
cdr3_length: 13
j_call: TRBJ2-1
cdr3_nt: TGCAGCGTCGAGAGCGGGTCTGGAGGTGAGCAGTTCTTC
cdr3_aa: CSVESGSGGEQFF

d_call: -
v_call: TRBV19
clone_size: few
cdr3_length: 13
j_call: TRBJ1-6
cdr3_nt: TGTGCCAGTAGTATAAAACAGGGCTCACCCCTCCACTTT
cdr3_aa: CASSIKQGSPLHF

d_call: -
v_call: TRBV7-2
clone_size: -
cdr3_length: 14
j_call: TRBJ1-4
cdr3_nt: TGTGCCAGCAGCTTAGATGAGGCTAATGAAAAACTGTTTTTT
cdr3_aa: CASSLDEANEKLFF

d_call: -
v_call: TRBV6-2/TRBV6-3
clone_size: once
cdr3_length: 14
j_call: TRBJ1-5
cdr3_nt: TGTGCCAGCAGTTACGGGGGCTTGGACCAGCCCCAGCATTTT
cdr3_aa: CASSYGGLDQPQHF

d_call: TRBD1
v_call: TRBV7-2
clone_size: -
cdr3_length: 14
j_call: TRBJ2-1
cdr3_nt: TGTGCCAGCAGCTTAGAGGGGGCTGGGAATGAGCAGTTCTTC
cdr3_aa: CASSLEGAGNEQFF

d_call: TRBD2
v_call: TRBV2
clone_size: -
cdr3_length: 15
j_call: TRBJ2-5
cdr3_nt: TGTGCCAGCAAGCTGGGCGGGGGGGACCAAGAGACCCAGTACTTC
cdr3_aa: CASKLGGGDQETQYF

d_call: TRBD1
v_call: TRBV7-2
clone_size: -
cdr3_length: 15
j_call: TRBJ2-7
cdr3_nt: TGTGCCAGCAGCTTATATCGGACAGGGTCCTACGAGCAGTACTTC
cdr3_aa: CASSLYRTGSYEQYF

d_call: -
v_call: TRBV13
clone_size: -
cdr3_length: 14
j_call: TRBJ1-6
cdr3_nt: TGTGCCAGCAGCCAGACAGGCGTGAATTCACCCCTCCACTTT
cdr3_aa: CASSQTGVNSPLHF

d_call: -
v_call: TRBV5-4
clone_size: -
cdr3_length: 17
j_call: TRBJ1-3
cdr3_nt: TGTGCCAGCAGCTTGAAGGTTCTAGGGAGGCCTGGAAACACCATATATTTT
cdr3_aa: CASSLKVLGRPGNTIYF

d_call: -
v_call: TRBV7-2
clone_size: -
cdr3_length: 13
j_call: TRBJ2-5
cdr3_nt: TGTGCCAGCAGCTTAAGGAGGGGCGAGACCCAGTACTTC
cdr3_aa: CASSLRRGETQYF

d_call: -
v_call: TRBV9
clone_size: -
cdr3_length: 15
j_call: TRBJ1-1
cdr3_nt: TGTGCCAGCAGCGCTCTGACAGGAGCGAACACTGAAGCTTTCTTT
cdr3_aa: CASSALTGANTEAFF

d_call: -
v_call: TRBV4-3
clone_size: -
cdr3_length: 16
j_call: TRBJ2-3
cdr3_nt: TGCGCCAGCAGCCAAGATCGAGGGGGGGGTCCCGATACGCAGTATTTT
cdr3_aa: CASSQDRGGGPDTQYF

d_call: -
v_call: TRBV27
clone_size: -
cdr3_length: 15
j_call: TRBJ2-3
cdr3_nt: TGTGCCAGCACCTCGCCCGGGGGAGGAACAGATACGCAGTATTTT
cdr3_aa: CASTSPGGGTDTQYF

d_call: -
v_call: TRBV5-8
clone_size: -
cdr3_length: 17
j_call: TRBJ2-7
cdr3_nt: TGTGCCAGCAGCCGAGGGACAAGGTCACTTTTGAGGAACGAGCAGTACTTC
cdr3_aa: CASSRGTRSLLRNEQYF

d_call: TRBD2
v_call: TRBV7-6
clone_size: once
cdr3_length: 16
j_call: TRBJ2-3
cdr3_nt: TGTGCCAGCAGCTTAGGACGCGGGGGGGGCACAGATACGCAGTATTTT
cdr3_aa: CASSLGRGGGTDTQYF

d_call: TRBD2
v_call: TRBV11-3
clone_size: -
cdr3_length: 16
j_call: TRBJ2-1
cdr3_nt: TGTGCCAGCAGCACGCGGACTAGCGGGAGGGGGTATGAGCAGTTCTTC
cdr3_aa: CASSTRTSGRGYEQFF

d_call: TRBD2
v_call: TRBV6-6
clone_size: -
cdr3_length: 18
j_call: TRBJ2-1
cdr3_nt: TGTGCCAGCAGTCCGGCCGGGACTAGCGGGAGGCAGGGCAATGAGCAGTTCTTC
cdr3_aa: CASSPAGTSGRQGNEQFF

d_call: TRBD1
v_call: TRBV5-4
clone_size: -
cdr3_length: 14
j_call: TRBJ2-5
cdr3_nt: TGTGCCAGCAGCACCAACAGGGGGCTGGAGACCCAGTACTTC
cdr3_aa: CASSTNRGLETQYF

d_call: -
v_call: TRBV10-2
clone_size: -
cdr3_length: 14
j_call: TRBJ2-7
cdr3_nt: TGCGCCAGCAGTGAGCCGGGGATTCCCTACGAGCAGTACTTC
cdr3_aa: CASSEPGIPYEQYF

d_call: TRBD2
v_call: TRBV15
clone_size: -
cdr3_length: 15
j_call: TRBJ2-3
cdr3_nt: TGTGCCACCAGCAGAGCGGGGGGTATAACAGATACGCAGTATTTT
cdr3_aa: CATSRAGGITDTQYF

d_call: -
v_call: TRBV2
clone_size: -
cdr3_length: 17
j_call: TRBJ2-5
cdr3_nt: TGTGCCAGCAGTTACTCCCAAAAGAGGTGGCTCCGAGAGACCCAGTACTTC
cdr3_aa: CASSYSQKRWLRETQYF

d_call: -
v_call: TRBV5-1
clone_size: -
cdr3_length: 14
j_call: TRBJ1-5
cdr3_nt: TGCGCCAGCAGCTTACAGGTTGGGGCCCAGCCCCAGCATTTT
cdr3_aa: CASSLQVGAQPQHF

d_call: -
v_call: TRBV5-4
clone_size: -
cdr3_length: 15
j_call: TRBJ1-1
cdr3_nt: TGTGCCAGCAGCTTGGAGCTCCTCGAGAACACTGAAGCTTTCTTT
cdr3_aa: CASSLELLENTEAFF

d_call: TRBD2
v_call: TRBV30
clone_size: -
cdr3_length: 15
j_call: TRBJ2-3
cdr3_nt: TGTGCCTGGTCTTCCGGACTAGTGGAGGCAGATACGCAGTATTTT
cdr3_aa: CAWSSGLVEADTQYF